These 9 T cell receptor beta chains were sequenced from one sample in a study of shared clonotypes between healthy human individuals. Only CD45RO-negative cells positively selected for CCR7 counted as naive CD8 cells, so terminally differentiated effector memory CD45RA+ cells were excluded. The protocol was immunoSEQ multiplex PCR, while the TCRdb copy is restricted to in-frame clones and leaves out a portion. The sample records about 680,000 clones, around 90% being singletons. The sample consisted of naive CD8+ T cells sorted from blood. These receptors originate from a young man in good health.

This sequence joins TRBV6-6 and TRBJ1-1; no clear D. Germline V gene data show CDR1 as MNHNY and CDR2 as SVGAGI (reference sequence). The CDR3 extends over 16 amino acids. V was clipped by 6 bases and J by 0 bases, with 17 bases between them. CDR3 nucleotides: TGTGCCAGCAGGCAAACTCATACTCTGATGAACACTGAAGCTTTCTTT. Translating it yields CASRQTHTLMNTEAFF.

The chain is built from TRBV27 and TRBJ1-4; a weak D match, TRBD1 (5 bases). Germline lookup yields CDR1 MNHEY and CDR2 SMNVEV (reference sequence). V lost 1 base to trimming and J lost 7 bases, with 10 bases between them. The CDR3 extends over 14 amino acids. The CDR3 here is CASSLWGVREKLFF. CDR3 nucleotides: TGTGCCAGCAGTTTATGGGGGGTACGTGAAAAACTGTTTTTT.

V gene TRBV29-1 combines with J gene TRBJ2-5; 9 bases map to TRBD1. The CDR3 spans 12 residues. V lost 7 bases, J lost 5 bases, and 5 bases stayed unmatched. Germline lookup yields CDR1 SQVTM and CDR2 ANQGSEA. CDR3 DNA: TGCAGCGCACAGGGGGCGCGGGAGACCCAGTACTTC. Its translation is CSAQGARETQYF.

This chain uses TRBV7-2 with TRBJ1-2; 12 nucleotides align to TRBD1. The CDR3 is made up of 15 amino acids. The V and J ends lost 2 bases and 8 bases, in that order; junction bases with no gene match: 6. CDR1 and CDR2 from the germline V gene are SGHTA and FQGNSA. In nucleotides, the CDR3 is TGTGCCAGCAGCTTAAGGGACAGGGGGCTGGGCGGCTACACCTTC. This gives the protein CASSLRDRGLGGYTF. The whole variable domain, remainder taken from reference TRBV7-2 and TRBJ1-2, is GAGVSQSPSNKVTEKGKDVELRCDPISGHTALYWYRQSLGQGLEFLIYFQGNSAPDKSGLPSDRFSAERTGGSVSTLTIQRTQQEDSAVYLCASSLRDRGLGGYTFGSGTRLTVV.

The chain recombines TRBV14 with TRBJ2-5, with a weak D call TRBD1 (5 bases). Germline CDR1 SGHDN, CDR2 FVKESK. Trimming took off 0 bases at V and 3 bases at J, with 11 bases between the two ends. This CDR3 spans 15 amino acids. The CDR3: CASSQDWSTEETQYF. As DNA, the CDR3 is TGTGCCAGCAGCCAAGATTGGTCGACAGAAGAGACCCAGTACTTC.

The rearrangement uses TRBV6-5 and TRBJ1-1, with 7 bases aligning to TRBD1. CDR3 size: 15 residues. The V and J ends lost 2 bases and 7 bases, in that order; junction bases with no gene match: 10. Per the germline V gene, CDR1 is MNHEY and CDR2 is SVGAGI. The CDR3 protein is CASSYKDRVNDEAFF. The CDR3 nucleotides read TGTGCCAGCAGTTACAAAGACAGGGTTAATGATGAAGCTTTCTTT.

The table lists this clone with a count of one. The chain carries TRBV5-1 and TRBJ2-7; 8 nucleotides agree with TRBD1. V was pared by 6 bases and J by 3 bases, with 2 bases of the junction left unmatched. Germline CDR1 SGHRS, CDR2 YFSETQ. The CDR3 extends over 12 amino acids. CDR3 residues: CASTGQGYEQYF. The CDR3 DNA sequence: TGCGCCAGCACCGGACAGGGCTACGAGCAGTACTTC.

The chain carries TRBV7-9 and TRBJ2-6; D unresolved. Germline CDR1 and CDR2: SEHNR and FQNEAQ (reference sequence). There are 14 residues in the CDR3. Trimming cost V 5 bases and J 2 bases, with 7 bases left between them. CDR3 sequence reads: CASSPVAGANVLTF. The CDR3 DNA reads as TGTGCCAGCAGCCCCGTGGCTGGGGCCAACGTCCTGACTTTC.

This clone was observed a single time. The rearrangement links TRBV11-3 to TRBJ2-1; the D is unclear. The germline gives CDR1 SGHNT, CDR2 YENEEA. V was pared by 4 bases and J by 5 bases, with 9 bases between. The CDR3 totals 13 residues. This CDR3 reads CASSSRLNNEQFF. The CDR3, as DNA: TGTGCCAGCAGCTCCCGACTGAACAATGAGCAGTTCTTC.